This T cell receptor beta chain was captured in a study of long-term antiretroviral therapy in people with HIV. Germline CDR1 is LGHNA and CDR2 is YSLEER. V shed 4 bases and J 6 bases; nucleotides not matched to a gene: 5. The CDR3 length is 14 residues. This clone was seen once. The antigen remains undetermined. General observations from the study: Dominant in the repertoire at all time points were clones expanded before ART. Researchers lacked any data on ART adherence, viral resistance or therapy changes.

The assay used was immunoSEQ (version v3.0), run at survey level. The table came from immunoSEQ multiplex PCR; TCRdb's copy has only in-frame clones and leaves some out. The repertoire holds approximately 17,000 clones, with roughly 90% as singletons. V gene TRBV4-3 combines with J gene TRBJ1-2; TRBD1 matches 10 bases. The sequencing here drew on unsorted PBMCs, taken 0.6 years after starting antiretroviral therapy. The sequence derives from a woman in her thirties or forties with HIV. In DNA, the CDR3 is TGCGCCAGCAGCCCGCGGACAGGGGGGAATGGCTACACCTTC. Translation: CASSPRTGGNGYTF.